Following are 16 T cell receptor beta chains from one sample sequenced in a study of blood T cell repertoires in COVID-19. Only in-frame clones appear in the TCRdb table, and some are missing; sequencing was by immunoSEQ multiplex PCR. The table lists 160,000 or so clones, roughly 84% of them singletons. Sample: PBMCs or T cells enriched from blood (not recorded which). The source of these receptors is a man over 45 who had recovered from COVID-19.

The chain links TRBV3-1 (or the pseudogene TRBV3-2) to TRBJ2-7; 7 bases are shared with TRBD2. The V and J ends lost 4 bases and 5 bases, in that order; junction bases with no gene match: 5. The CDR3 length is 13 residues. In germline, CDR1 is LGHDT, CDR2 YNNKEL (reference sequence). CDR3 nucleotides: TGTGCCAGCAGCCGGGAGGGCCTGAACGAGCAGTACTTC. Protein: CASSREGLNEQYF.

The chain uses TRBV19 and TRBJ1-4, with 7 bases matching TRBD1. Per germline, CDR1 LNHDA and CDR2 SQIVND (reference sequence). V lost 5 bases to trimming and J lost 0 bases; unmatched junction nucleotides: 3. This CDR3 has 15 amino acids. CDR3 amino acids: CASSPGQTTNEKLFF. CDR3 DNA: TGTGCCAGTAGTCCGGGACAGACAACTAATGAAAAACTGTTTTTT.

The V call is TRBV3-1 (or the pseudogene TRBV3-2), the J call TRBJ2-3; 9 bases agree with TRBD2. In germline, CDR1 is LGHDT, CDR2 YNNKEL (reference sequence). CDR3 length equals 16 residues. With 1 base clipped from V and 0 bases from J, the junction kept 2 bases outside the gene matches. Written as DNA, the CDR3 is TGTGCCAGCAGCCAAGTTAGCGGGAGTAGCACAGATACGCAGTATTTT. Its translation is CASSQVSGSSTDTQYF.

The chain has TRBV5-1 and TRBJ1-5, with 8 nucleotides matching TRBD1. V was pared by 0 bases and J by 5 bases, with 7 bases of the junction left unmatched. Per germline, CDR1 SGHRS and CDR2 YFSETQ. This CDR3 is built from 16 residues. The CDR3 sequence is CASSLGGTGGYQPQHF. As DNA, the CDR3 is TGCGCCAGCAGCTTGGGAGGAACAGGGGGTTATCAGCCCCAGCATTTT.

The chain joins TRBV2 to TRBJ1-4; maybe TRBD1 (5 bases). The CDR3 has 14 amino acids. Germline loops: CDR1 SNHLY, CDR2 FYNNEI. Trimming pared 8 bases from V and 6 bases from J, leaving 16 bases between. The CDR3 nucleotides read TGTGCCAGCGCTAATAGGGGAAGGGATGAAAAACTGTTTTTT. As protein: CASANRGRDEKLFF.

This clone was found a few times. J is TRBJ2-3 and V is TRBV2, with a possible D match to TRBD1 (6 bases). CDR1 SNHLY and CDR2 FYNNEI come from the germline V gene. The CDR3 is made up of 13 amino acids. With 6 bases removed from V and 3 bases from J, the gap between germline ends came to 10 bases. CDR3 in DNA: TGTGCCAGCAGATCAAGGGGGACAGATACGCAGTATTTT. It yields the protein CASRSRGTDTQYF.

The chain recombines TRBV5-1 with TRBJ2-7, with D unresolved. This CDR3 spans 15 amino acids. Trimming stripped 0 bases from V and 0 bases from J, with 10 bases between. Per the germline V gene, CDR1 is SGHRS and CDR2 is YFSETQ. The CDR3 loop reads CASSLVAVPSYEQYF. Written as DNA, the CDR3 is TGCGCCAGCAGCTTGGTGGCAGTCCCCTCCTACGAGCAGTACTTC. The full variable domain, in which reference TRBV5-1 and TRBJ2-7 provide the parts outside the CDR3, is KAGVTQTPRYLIKTRGQQVTLSCSPISGHRSVSWYQQTPGQGLQFLFEYFSETQRNKGNFPGRFSGRQFSNSRSEMNVSTLELGDSALYLCASSLVAVPSYEQYFGPGTRLTVT.

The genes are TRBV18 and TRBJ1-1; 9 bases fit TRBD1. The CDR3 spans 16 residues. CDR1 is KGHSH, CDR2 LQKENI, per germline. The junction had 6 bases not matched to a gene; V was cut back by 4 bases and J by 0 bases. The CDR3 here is CASSRGTGNMNTEAFF. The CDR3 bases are TGTGCCAGCTCACGAGGGACAGGGAACATGAACACTGAAGCTTTCTTT.

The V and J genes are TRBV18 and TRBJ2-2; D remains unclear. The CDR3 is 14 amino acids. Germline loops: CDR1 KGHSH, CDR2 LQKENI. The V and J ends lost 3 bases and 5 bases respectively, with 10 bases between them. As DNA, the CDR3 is TGTGCCAGCTCACCGAGAGTTTTTACCGGGGAGCTGTTTTTT. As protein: CASSPRVFTGELFF.

The CDR3 protein is CASSLQGRTRNEKLFF. The CDR3 DNA reads as TGTGCCAGCAGCTTGCAGGGGCGCACGCGTAATGAAAAACTGTTTTTT. This rearrangement joins TRBV7-9 to TRBJ1-4; possible D gene TRBD1, 6 bases. V was trimmed by 3 bases and J by 4 bases, leaving 15 bases between them. CDR1 and CDR2 from the germline V gene are SEHNR and FQNEAQ (reference sequence). The CDR3 has 16 residues.

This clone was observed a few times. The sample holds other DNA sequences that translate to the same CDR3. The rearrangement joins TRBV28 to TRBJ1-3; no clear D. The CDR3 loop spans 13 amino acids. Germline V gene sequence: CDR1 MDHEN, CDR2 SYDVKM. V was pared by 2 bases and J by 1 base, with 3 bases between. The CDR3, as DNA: TGTGCCAGCAGTTTACTATCTGGAAACACCATATATTTT. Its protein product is CASSLLSGNTIYF. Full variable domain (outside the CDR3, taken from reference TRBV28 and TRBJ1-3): DVKVTQSSRYLVKRTGEKVFLECVQDMDHENMFWYRQDPGLGLRLIYFSYDVKMKEKGDIPEGYSVSREKKERFSLILESASTNQTSMYLCASSLLSGNTIYFGEGSWLTVV.

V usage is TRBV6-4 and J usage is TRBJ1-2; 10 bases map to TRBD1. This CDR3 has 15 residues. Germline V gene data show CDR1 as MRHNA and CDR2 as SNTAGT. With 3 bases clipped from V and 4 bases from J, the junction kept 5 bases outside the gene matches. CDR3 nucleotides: TGTGCCAGCAGTGAAGAGACAGGGGGCGGCTATGGCTACACCTTC. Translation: CASSEETGGGYGYTF.

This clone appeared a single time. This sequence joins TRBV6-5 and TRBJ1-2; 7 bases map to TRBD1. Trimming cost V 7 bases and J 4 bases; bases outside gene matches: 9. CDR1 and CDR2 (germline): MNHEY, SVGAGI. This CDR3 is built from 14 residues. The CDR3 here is CASTHLGQLYGYTF. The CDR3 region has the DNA TGTGCCAGCACCCACCTGGGACAGCTCTATGGCTACACCTTC.

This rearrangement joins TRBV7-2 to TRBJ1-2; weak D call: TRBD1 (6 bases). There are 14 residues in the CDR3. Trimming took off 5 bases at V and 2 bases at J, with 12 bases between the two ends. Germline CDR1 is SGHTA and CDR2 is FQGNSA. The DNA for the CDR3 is TGTGCCAGCAGCCCCCCGACAGGAAACTATGGCTACACCTTC. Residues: CASSPPTGNYGYTF.

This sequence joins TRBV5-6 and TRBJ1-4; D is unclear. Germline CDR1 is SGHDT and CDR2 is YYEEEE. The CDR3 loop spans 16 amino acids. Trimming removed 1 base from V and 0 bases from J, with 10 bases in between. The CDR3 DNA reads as TGTGCCAGCAGCTTGTTGGCAGAACCAACTAATGAAAAACTGTTTTTT. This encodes CASSLLAEPTNEKLFF. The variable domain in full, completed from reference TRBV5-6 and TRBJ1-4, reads DAGVTQSPTHLIKTRGQQVTLRCSPKSGHDTVSWYQQALGQGPQFIFQYYEEEERQRGNFPDRFSGHQFPNYSSELNVNALLLGDSALYLCASSLLAEPTNEKLFFGSGTQLSVL.

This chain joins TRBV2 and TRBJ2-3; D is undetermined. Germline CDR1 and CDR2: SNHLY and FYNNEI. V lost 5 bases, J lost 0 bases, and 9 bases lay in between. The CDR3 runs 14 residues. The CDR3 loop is CASSSQRSTDTQYF. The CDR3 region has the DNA TGTGCCAGCAGTAGCCAGAGGAGCACAGATACGCAGTATTTT.